The 27 T cell receptor beta chains in this list originate from one sample, sequenced in a study of blood T cell repertoires in COVID-19 (dated by TCRdb to the early 2020s). Receptor libraries were prepared by the immunoSEQ multiplex PCR assay. TCRdb took over this immuneACCESS table, retaining in-frame rearrangements with V and J assigned. Such tables are incomplete; in checked studies, under half of the missing clones stem from an unresolved V gene, and the remainder is unexplained. For this sample the table gives 200,000 or so clones, of which 80% to 90% were detected only once. The ten most abundant clones make up approximately 15% of the sample. Specimen: peripheral blood. The origin of the receptors is a man aged 25-45 years with active or convalescent COVID-19.

V and J are TRBV18 and TRBJ1-2; 10 nucleotides agree with TRBD1. This CDR3 has 17 residues. Unmatched junction bases numbered 9, after V lost 4 bases and J lost 1 base. Germline V CDR1 and CDR2: KGHSH, LQKENI. The CDR3 loop reads CASSQTGTGDVNYGYTF. CDR3 DNA: TGTGCCAGCTCACAAACCGGGACAGGGGACGTTAACTATGGCTACACCTTC.

A remark on this clone: At one boundary the junction diverges from the germline segment, which might be a read error. The chain employs TRBV7-7 and TRBJ1-3; maybe TRBD1 (6 bases). The CDR3 totals 15 residues. Germline values: CDR1 SSHAT, CDR2 FNYEAQ (reference sequence). For the CDR3, the DNA is TGTGCTAGCAGCTTAGGAGGGACAACCGGAAACACCATATATTTT. Its protein is CASSLGGTTGNTIYF.

This chain connects TRBV28 to TRBJ2-1; no clear D. Germline loops: CDR1 MDHEN, CDR2 SYDVKM. V dropped 3 bases and J dropped 7 bases, with 7 bases sitting between them. CDR3 length: 12 residues. In DNA form, the CDR3 reads TGTGCCAGCAGTTTGTCTCCGAATGAGCAGTTCTTC. Translation: CASSLSPNEQFF.

This chain joins TRBV18 and TRBJ1-6; D is possibly TRBD1 (5 bases). V was trimmed by 2 bases and J by 7 bases, leaving 15 bases between them. CDR1 is KGHSH and CDR2 is LQKENI in the germline V gene. CDR3 length: 16 residues. CDR3 in DNA: TGTGCCAGCTCACCAACCGCCGGACAAAAAAATTCACCCCTCCACTTT. It specifies CASSPTAGQKNSPLHF.

The chain couples TRBV6-5 to TRBJ2-1; 11 bases map to TRBD2. V gave up 7 bases and J gave up 5 bases; unmatched junction bases: 7. The CDR3 is 15 residues long. CDR1 and CDR2 from the germline V gene are MNHEY and SVGAGI. The CDR3 DNA reads TGTGCCAGCACTTTAGCGGGAGGGATAGACAATGAGCAGTTCTTC. As protein: CASTLAGGIDNEQFF.

This sequence joins TRBV5-6 and TRBJ1-6; maybe TRBD1 (5 bases). The CDR3 length is 13 residues. Trimming took off 7 bases at V and 5 bases at J, with 10 bases between the two ends. CDR1 is SGHDT, CDR2 YYEEEE, per germline. The CDR3 loop is CASSLGDNSPLHF. The DNA of the CDR3 is TGTGCCAGCTCGTTAGGGGATAATTCACCCCTCCACTTT.

The gene calls are TRBV11-2 and TRBJ1-3; unclear D gene. Germline V gene sequence: CDR1 SGHAT, CDR2 FQNNGV. The CDR3 sequence is 12 residues long. V gave up 3 bases and J gave up 7 bases, with 7 bases separating them. The CDR3 nucleotides are TGTGCCAGCAGCTTGCTGCAGAACACCATATATTTT. Protein product: CASSLLQNTIYF.

The J gene is TRBJ2-7, the V gene TRBV11-2; a weak D match, TRBD1 (8 bases). Germline V CDR1 and CDR2: SGHAT, FQNNGV. V dropped 5 bases and J dropped 5 bases, with 19 bases sitting between them. The CDR3 has 15 amino acids. The CDR3 loop reads CASSRGQGGSDEQYF. For the CDR3, the DNA is TGTGCCAGCAGCCGAGGACAGGGAGGGAGTGACGAGCAGTACTTC.

A single count supports this clone. J is TRBJ2-1 and V is TRBV18; a possible D gene is TRBD2 (5 bases). Germline V gives CDR1 KGHSH, CDR2 LQKENI. V was pared by 3 bases and J by 9 bases, with 9 bases between. The CDR3 covers 12 residues. DNA for the CDR3: TGTGCCAGCTCACCGACTACTACTGAGCAGTTCTTC. The encoded protein is CASSPTTTEQFF.

The rearrangement links TRBV5-1 to TRBJ2-1; TRBD1 matches at 9 bases. V shed 2 bases and J 0 bases; nucleotides not matched to a gene: 12. The CDR3 runs to 19 residues. Germline assignment: CDR1 SGHRS and CDR2 YFSETQ. This CDR3 is CASSFFPGQGSISYNEQFF. The CDR3 bases are TGCGCCAGCAGCTTTTTCCCGGGACAGGGATCCATCTCCTACAATGAGCAGTTCTTC.

V gene TRBV7-2 combines with J gene TRBJ1-3; D is possibly TRBD1 (6 bases). Germline V gene lookup returns CDR1 SGHTA and CDR2 FQGNSA. Deletions cut 4 bases from V and 0 bases from J, with 10 bases between. This CDR3 has 15 residues. The DNA of the CDR3 is TGTGCCAGCAGCTGGACAGTGTACTCTGGAAACACCATATATTTT. Amino acid sequence: CASSWTVYSGNTIYF.

The J gene is TRBJ1-5, the V gene TRBV5-1, with 8 nucleotides matching TRBD1. The V gene end was trimmed by 3 bases and the J gene end by 2 bases; junction bases not matched to a gene: 7. CDR3 length: 16 residues. Germline CDR1 and CDR2: SGHRS and YFSETQ. The CDR3 DNA follows: TGCGCCAGCAGCTCGGGACAGGTCGCGGGCAATCAGCCCCAGCATTTT. It yields the protein CASSSGQVAGNQPQHF.

The CDR3 region has the DNA TGTGCCAGCAGTGAAGTCAGAGGTCAGCCCCAGCATTTT. Its protein is CASSEVRGQPQHF. The chain carries TRBV6-1 and TRBJ1-5; D not resolved. The germline V and J ends were trimmed by 1 base and 6 bases, with 7 bases remaining between them. From germline, CDR1 is MNHNS and CDR2 SASEGT. This CDR3 spans 13 amino acids.

The chain couples TRBV14 to TRBJ2-2, with 9 bases lining up with TRBD1. Germline trimming cut 1 base from V and 0 bases from J; bases unmatched to any gene: 0. Germline V gene sequence: CDR1 SGHDN, CDR2 FVKESK. CDR3 size: 16 residues. CDR3 DNA: TGTGCCAGCAGCCAAGGGGACAGGGCGAACACCGGGGAGCTGTTTTTT. It specifies CASSQGDRANTGELFF.

This chain joins TRBV27 and TRBJ2-1; 9 bases line up with TRBD1. Germline CDR1 and CDR2: MNHEY and SMNVEV (reference sequence). The CDR3 runs 14 residues. V was pared by 6 bases and J by 3 bases, with 3 bases of the junction left unmatched. The CDR3 is CASSRTGDYNEQFF. The DNA of the CDR3 is TGTGCCAGCAGCAGGACAGGGGACTACAATGAGCAGTTCTTC.

The chain couples TRBV11-3 to TRBJ2-1; TRBD1 might be the D (6 bases). The germline V gene encodes CDR1 SGHNT and CDR2 YENEEA. CDR3 length: 14 amino acids. Trimming removed 4 bases at V and 7 bases at J, with 14 bases between. CDR3 DNA: TGTGCCAGCAGCTCAATGTCAGGGGTAAATGAGCAGTTCTTC. It yields the protein CASSSMSGVNEQFF.

Here the CDR3 DNA reads TGCGCCAGCAGCCAAGTCTTCCCTACCGGGGAGCTGTTTTTT. It is translated as CASSQVFPTGELFF. J is TRBJ2-2 and V is TRBV4-1; D uncertain. The CDR3 contains 14 residues. The germline gives CDR1 MGHRA, CDR2 YSYEKL. Trimming pared 1 base from V and 5 bases from J, leaving 8 bases between.

This clone was seen only once. The CDR3 sequence is CASSPVAATGGSGYGYTF. DNA of the CDR3: TGTGCCAGCAGCCCCGTGGCCGCGACAGGGGGCTCTGGCTATGGCTACACCTTC. The chain employs TRBV14 and TRBJ1-2; the match to TRBD1 covers 10 bases. The CDR3 has 18 residues. Germline V gene lookup returns CDR1 SGHDN and CDR2 FVKESK. V was clipped by 4 bases and J by 4 bases; unmatched bases: 15.

This chain uses TRBV4-3 with TRBJ1-1, with D tentatively TRBD1 (6 bases). The CDR3 sequence is 17 residues long. Germline V gene sequence: CDR1 LGHNA, CDR2 YSLEER. Between the trimmed V and J ends, which lost 3 bases and 0 bases, there was a span of 17 bases. The CDR3 is CASSQQGQDDLNTEAFF. The DNA for the CDR3 is TGCGCCAGCAGCCAGCAGGGGCAAGACGACTTGAACACTGAAGCTTTCTTT.

The chain joins TRBV7-9 to TRBJ2-7; the D gene is possibly TRBD2 (6 bases). This CDR3 comprises 16 residues. In germline, CDR1 is SEHNR, CDR2 FQNEAQ (reference sequence). The V end was cut by 5 bases, the J end by 3 bases, with 20 bases between. The CDR3 DNA reads TGTGCCAGCAGCCCAACGACGGGACTTGAAAACTACGAGCAGTACTTC. Protein sequence: CASSPTTGLENYEQYF.

This chain uses TRBV4-3 with TRBJ2-7; 9 bases align to TRBD1. Germline V gene sequence: CDR1 LGHNA, CDR2 YSLEER. The CDR3 length is 15 residues. Trimming at V came to 5 bases and at J to 2 bases, leaving 7 bases not matched to a gene. The CDR3, as DNA: TGCGCCAGCAGCTTCGTATGGGACAGGGCCTACGAGCAGTACTTC. As protein: CASSFVWDRAYEQYF.

The chain is built from TRBV28 and TRBJ1-5; no reliable D call. V shed 6 bases and J shed 9 bases, with 15 bases lying between them. The V gene's germline CDR1 is MDHEN and CDR2 SYDVKM. This CDR3 is 13 amino acids long. In nucleotides, the CDR3 is TGTGCCAGCAGGCTAACTCGAGTCGGGCCCCAGCATTTT. Its translation: CASRLTRVGPQHF.

V gene TRBV19 combines with J gene TRBJ2-1, with D possibly being TRBD2 (6 bases). The germline V gene has CDR1 LNHDA and CDR2 SQIVND (reference sequence). This CDR3 region has 13 residues. Trimming shortened V by 1 base and J by 10 bases, and 11 bases separated the two germline ends. CDR3 nucleotides: TGTGCCAGTAGTATAGGAGGAGGGCGGGAGCAGTTCTTC. It is translated as CASSIGGGREQFF.

The V gene is TRBV7-8, the J gene TRBJ1-5, with 9 bases aligning to TRBD1. The CDR3 extends over 14 amino acids. Trimming removed 7 bases from V and 10 bases from J; junction bases left unmatched: 11. Germline V gives CDR1 SGHVS, CDR2 FQNEAQ. The CDR3 loop reads CASTDRGTKRPQHF. CDR3 coding DNA: TGTGCCAGCACCGACAGGGGGACCAAGAGACCCCAGCATTTT.

This clone was recorded a few times. V gene TRBV27 combines with J gene TRBJ2-3; D is unresolved. V was pared by 4 bases and J by 0 bases, with 5 bases between. This CDR3 is built from 13 residues. Germline values: CDR1 MNHEY, CDR2 SMNVEV (reference sequence). The chain's CDR3 is CASSWASTDTQYF. The CDR3 region has the DNA TGTGCCAGCAGTTGGGCCAGCACAGATACGCAGTATTTT.

The chain couples TRBV5-1 to TRBJ2-5, with 9 bases aligning to TRBD1. The CDR3 is 15 residues long. The trim removed 4 bases at V and 5 bases at J, leaving 9 bases unmatched. CDR1 is SGHRS, CDR2 YFSETQ, per germline. DNA for the CDR3: TGCGCCAGCAGCCGCGGGGGACAGGGTCAGGAGACCCAGTACTTC. This sequence encodes CASSRGGQGQETQYF. Using reference TRBV5-1 and TRBJ2-5 for the parts outside the CDR3, the full variable domain is KAGVTQTPRYLIKTRGQQVTLSCSPISGHRSVSWYQQTPGQGLQFLFEYFSETQRNKGNFPGRFSGRQFSNSRSEMNVSTLELGDSALYLCASSRGGQGQETQYFGPGTRLLVL.

This chain joins TRBV5-1 and TRBJ1-2, with unresolved D. The CDR3 spans 16 residues. Looked up from germline, CDR1 is SGHRS and CDR2 is YFSETQ. Trimming left V 0 bases short and J 6 bases short, with 18 bases between. In nucleotides, the CDR3 is TGCGCCAGCAGCTTGGATTTTCGCGGCAAGGAGGATGGCTACACCTTC. Its protein product is CASSLDFRGKEDGYTF.